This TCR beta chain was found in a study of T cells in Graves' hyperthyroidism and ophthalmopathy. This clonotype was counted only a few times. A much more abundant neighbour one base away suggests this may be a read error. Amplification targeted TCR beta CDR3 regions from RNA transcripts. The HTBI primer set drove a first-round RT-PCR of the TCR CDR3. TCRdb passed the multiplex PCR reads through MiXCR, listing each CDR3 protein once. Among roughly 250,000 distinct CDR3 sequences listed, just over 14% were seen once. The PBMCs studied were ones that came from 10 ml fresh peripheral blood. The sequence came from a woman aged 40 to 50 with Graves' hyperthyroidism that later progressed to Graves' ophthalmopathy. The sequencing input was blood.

CDR3 DNA sequence: TGCAGCGTTGGAAGCTCTGGAAACACCATATATTTT. As protein: CSVGSSGNTIYF. This rearrangement joins TRBV29-1 to TRBJ1-3; D unresolved. The CDR3 runs to 12 residues. Germline V gene lookup returns CDR1 SQVTM and CDR2 ANQGSEA. The ends were cut back, 4 bases at V and 0 bases at J, with 4 bases in the middle.